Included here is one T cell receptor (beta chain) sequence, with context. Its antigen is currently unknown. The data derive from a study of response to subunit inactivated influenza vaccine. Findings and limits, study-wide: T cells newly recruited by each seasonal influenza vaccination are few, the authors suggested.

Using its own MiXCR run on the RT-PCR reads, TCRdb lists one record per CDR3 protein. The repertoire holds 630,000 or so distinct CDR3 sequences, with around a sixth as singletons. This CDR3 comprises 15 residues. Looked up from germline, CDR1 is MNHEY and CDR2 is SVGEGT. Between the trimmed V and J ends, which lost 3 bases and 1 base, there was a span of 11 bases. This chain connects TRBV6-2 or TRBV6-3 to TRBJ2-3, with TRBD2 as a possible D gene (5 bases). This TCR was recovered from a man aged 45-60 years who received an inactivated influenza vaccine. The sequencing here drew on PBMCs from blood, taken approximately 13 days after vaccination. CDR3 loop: CASSYRMRGTDTQYF. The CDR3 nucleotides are TGTGCCAGCAGTTATAGAATGAGGGGCACAGATACGCAGTATTTT.